A selection of T cell receptor beta chains follows, all from one sample in a study of shared clonotypes between healthy human individuals. The repertoire was sequenced with immunoSEQ multiplex PCR; TCRdb's copy has only in-frame clones and lacks some. This sample has around 2.5 million clones, with approximately 94% found just once. Material for sequencing was naive CD4+ T cells from PBMCs. These receptors originate from a man between 18 and 29 years old in good health. Some clones in this sample may be carry-over from other donors' samples. The CDR3 runs from the conserved cysteine through the conserved F or W. The order of the fields is CDR3 protein, CDR3 DNA, clone size, J gene, V gene, D gene, CDR3 length. A D gene is named only where the DNA matches it firmly. Clone size is stated in some rows and not others, as once, few, many or a class when expanded.

CDR3aa: CASSSALTAGSSYNEQFF
CDR3nt: TGTGCCAGCAGCTCCGCTCTAACAGCTGGGAGCTCCTACAATGAGCAGTTCTTC
abundance: .
j_gene: TRBJ2-1
v_gene: TRBV7-8
d_gene: .
len: 18

CDR3aa: CASSFRGRSLEQYF
CDR3nt: TGTGCCAGCAGTTTTCGCGGGAGATCCCTCGAGCAGTACTTC
abundance: .
j_gene: TRBJ2-7
v_gene: TRBV28
d_gene: TRBD2
len: 14

CDR3aa: CASSPSVWRPTSYEQYF
CDR3nt: TGTGCCAGTAGTCCCTCGGTCTGGCGTCCAACCTCCTACGAGCAGTACTTC
abundance: .
j_gene: TRBJ2-7
v_gene: TRBV19
d_gene: .
len: 17

CDR3aa: CASSLGFGAGANVLTF
CDR3nt: TGCGCCAGCAGCCTGGGGTTTGGGGCTGGGGCCAACGTCCTGACTTTC
abundance: .
j_gene: TRBJ2-6
v_gene: TRBV5-1
d_gene: .
len: 16

CDR3aa: CASSVTLATGELFF
CDR3nt: TGCGCCAGCAGCGTGACACTAGCGACCGGGGAGCTGTTTTTT
abundance: .
j_gene: TRBJ2-2
v_gene: TRBV5-1
d_gene: TRBD2
len: 14

CDR3aa: CASSLGRDYGYTF
CDR3nt: TGTGCCAGCAGTCTCGGACGGGACTATGGCTACACCTTC
abundance: .
j_gene: TRBJ1-2
v_gene: TRBV27
d_gene: .
len: 13

CDR3aa: CASTPGIRHGDYGYTF
CDR3nt: TGTGCCAGCACCCCGGGAATAAGACACGGAGACTATGGCTACACCTTC
abundance: few
j_gene: TRBJ1-2
v_gene: TRBV7-9
d_gene: .
len: 16

CDR3aa: CASSHPGTSTDTQYF
CDR3nt: TGTGCCAGCAGTCACCCCGGGACAAGCACAGATACGCAGTATTTT
abundance: .
j_gene: TRBJ2-3
v_gene: TRBV28
d_gene: .
len: 15

CDR3aa: CASSYRGQGDEQYF
CDR3nt: TGTGCCAGCAGTTACCGGGGACAGGGGGACGAGCAGTACTTC
abundance: .
j_gene: TRBJ2-7
v_gene: TRBV6-6
d_gene: TRBD1
len: 14

CDR3aa: CASSVFQPGQNTEAFF
CDR3nt: TGTGCCAGCAGTGTTTTCCAACCGGGACAGAACACTGAAGCTTTCTTT
abundance: .
j_gene: TRBJ1-1
v_gene: TRBV2
d_gene: .
len: 16

CDR3aa: CASSLEGNEQFF
CDR3nt: TGCGCCAGCAGCTTGGAGGGGAATGAGCAGTTCTTC
abundance: few
j_gene: TRBJ2-1
v_gene: TRBV5-1
d_gene: .
len: 12

CDR3aa: CASSYERQGRNSPLHF
CDR3nt: TGTGCCAGCAGTTACGAAAGACAGGGCCGAAATTCACCCCTCCACTTT
abundance: .
j_gene: TRBJ1-6
v_gene: TRBV6-5
d_gene: TRBD1
len: 16

CDR3aa: CASSQALNTGELFF
CDR3nt: TGCGCCAGCTCTCAAGCGCTGAACACCGGGGAGCTGTTTTTT
abundance: .
j_gene: TRBJ2-2
v_gene: TRBV4-3
d_gene: .
len: 14

CDR3aa: CASSLGPPSSYEQYF
CDR3nt: TGTGCCAGCAGTTTAGGTCCGCCCAGCTCCTACGAGCAGTACTTC
abundance: once
j_gene: TRBJ2-7
v_gene: TRBV28
d_gene: .
len: 15

CDR3aa: CASSLMASGTTYEQYF
CDR3nt: TGTGCCAGCAGCCTAATGGCTAGCGGGACCACCTACGAGCAGTACTTC
abundance: .
j_gene: TRBJ2-7
v_gene: TRBV7-3
d_gene: TRBD2
len: 16